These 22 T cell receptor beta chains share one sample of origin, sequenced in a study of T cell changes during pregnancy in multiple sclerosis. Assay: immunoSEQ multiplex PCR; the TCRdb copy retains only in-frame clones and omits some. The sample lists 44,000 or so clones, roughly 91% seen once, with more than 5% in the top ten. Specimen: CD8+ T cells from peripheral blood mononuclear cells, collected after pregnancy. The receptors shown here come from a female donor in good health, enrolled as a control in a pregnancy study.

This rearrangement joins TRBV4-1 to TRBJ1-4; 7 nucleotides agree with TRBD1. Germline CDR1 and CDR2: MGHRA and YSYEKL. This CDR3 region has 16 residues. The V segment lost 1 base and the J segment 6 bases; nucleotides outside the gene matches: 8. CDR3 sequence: CASSQVISRGYEKLFF. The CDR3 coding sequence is TGCGCCAGCAGCCAAGTAATCTCCAGGGGGTATGAAAAACTGTTTTTT.

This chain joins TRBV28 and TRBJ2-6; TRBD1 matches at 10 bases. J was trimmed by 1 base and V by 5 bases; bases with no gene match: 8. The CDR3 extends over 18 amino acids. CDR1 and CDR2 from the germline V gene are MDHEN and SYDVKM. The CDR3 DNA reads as TGTGCCAGCAGTGAGACAGGGGGCTCGTTTTCTGGGGCCAACGTCCTGACTTTC. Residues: CASSETGGSFSGANVLTF.

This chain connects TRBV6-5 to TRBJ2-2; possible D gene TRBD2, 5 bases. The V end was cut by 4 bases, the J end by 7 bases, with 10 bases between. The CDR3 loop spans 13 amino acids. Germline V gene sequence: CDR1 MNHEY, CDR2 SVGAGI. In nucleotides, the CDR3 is TGTGCCAGCAGTTTTTATGGAGGCGGGGAGCTGTTTTTT. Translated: CASSFYGGGELFF.

Here the CDR3 DNA reads TGTGCCAGCAGCGTAGCTACTGGAGGCGGGGGGGCAGATACGCAGTATTTT. This encodes CASSVATGGGGADTQYF. The rearrangement uses TRBV9 and TRBJ2-3; 9 bases map to TRBD2. This CDR3 contains 17 residues. CDR1 is SGDLS, CDR2 YYNGEE, per germline. V was pared by 0 bases and J by 4 bases, with 9 bases of the junction left unmatched.

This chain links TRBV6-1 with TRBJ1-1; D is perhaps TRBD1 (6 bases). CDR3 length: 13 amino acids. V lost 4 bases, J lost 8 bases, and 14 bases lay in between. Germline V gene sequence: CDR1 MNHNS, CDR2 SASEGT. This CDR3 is CASSGRDIIEAFF. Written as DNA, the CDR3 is TGTGCCAGCAGTGGCCGGGACATAATCGAAGCTTTCTTT.

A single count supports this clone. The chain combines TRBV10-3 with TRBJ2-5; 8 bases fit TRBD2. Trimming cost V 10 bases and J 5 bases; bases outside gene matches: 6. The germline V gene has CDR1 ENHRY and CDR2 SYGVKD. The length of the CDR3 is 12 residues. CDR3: CATGAGEETQYF. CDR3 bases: TGTGCCACCGGAGCGGGGGAGGAGACCCAGTACTTC.

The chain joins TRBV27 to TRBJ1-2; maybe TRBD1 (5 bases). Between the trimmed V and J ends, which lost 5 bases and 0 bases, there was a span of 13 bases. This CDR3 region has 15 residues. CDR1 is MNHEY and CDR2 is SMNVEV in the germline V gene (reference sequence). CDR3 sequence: CASSTDSSANYGYTF. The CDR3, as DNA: TGTGCCAGCAGTACCGACAGCTCCGCTAACTATGGCTACACCTTC.

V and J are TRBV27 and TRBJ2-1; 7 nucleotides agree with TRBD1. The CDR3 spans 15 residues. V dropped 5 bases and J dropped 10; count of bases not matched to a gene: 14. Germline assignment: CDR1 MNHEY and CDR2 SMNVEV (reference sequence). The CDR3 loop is CASSPSGTELGEQFF. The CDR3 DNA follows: TGTGCCAGCAGTCCCTCCGGGACAGAGCTGGGGGAGCAGTTCTTC.

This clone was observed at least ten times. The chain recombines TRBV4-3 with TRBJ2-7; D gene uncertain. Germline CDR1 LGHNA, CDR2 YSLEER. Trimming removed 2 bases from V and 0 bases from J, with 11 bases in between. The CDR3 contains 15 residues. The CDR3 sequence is CASSQQAASSYEQYF. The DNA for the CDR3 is TGCGCCAGCAGCCAACAGGCTGCCAGCTCCTACGAGCAGTACTTC.

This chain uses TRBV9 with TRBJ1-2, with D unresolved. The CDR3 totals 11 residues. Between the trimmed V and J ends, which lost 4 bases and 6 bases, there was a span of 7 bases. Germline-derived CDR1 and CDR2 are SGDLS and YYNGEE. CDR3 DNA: TGTGCCAGCAGCTCCCGTGATGGCTACACCTTC. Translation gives CASSSRDGYTF.

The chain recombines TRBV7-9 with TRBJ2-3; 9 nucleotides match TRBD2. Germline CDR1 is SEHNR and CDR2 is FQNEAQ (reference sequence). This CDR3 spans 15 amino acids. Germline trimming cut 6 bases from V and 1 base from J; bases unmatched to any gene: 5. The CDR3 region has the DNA TGTGCCAGCAGTAAGTCTAGCGGGGGCACAGATACGCAGTATTTT. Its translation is CASSKSSGGTDTQYF.

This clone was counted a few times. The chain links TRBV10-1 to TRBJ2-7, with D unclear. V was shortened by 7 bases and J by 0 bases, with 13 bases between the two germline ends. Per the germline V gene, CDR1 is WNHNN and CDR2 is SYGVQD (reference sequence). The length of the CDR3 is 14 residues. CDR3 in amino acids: CASNGEIPSYEQYF. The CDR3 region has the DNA TGCGCCAGCAATGGAGAGATCCCCTCCTACGAGCAGTACTTC.

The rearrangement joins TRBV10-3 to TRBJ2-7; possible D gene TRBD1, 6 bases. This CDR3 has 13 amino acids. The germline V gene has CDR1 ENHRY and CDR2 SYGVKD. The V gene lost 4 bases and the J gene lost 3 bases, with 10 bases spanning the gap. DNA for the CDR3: TGTGCCATCAGTGGGGGGCCACTCTACGAGCAGTACTTC. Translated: CAISGGPLYEQYF.

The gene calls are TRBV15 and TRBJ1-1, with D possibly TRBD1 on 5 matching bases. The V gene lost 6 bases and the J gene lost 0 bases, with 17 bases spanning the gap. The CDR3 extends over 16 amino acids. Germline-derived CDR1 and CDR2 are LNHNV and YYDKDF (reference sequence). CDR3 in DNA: TGTGCCACCAGAGCCAATCCGGGACTGATGAACACTGAAGCTTTCTTT. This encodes CATRANPGLMNTEAFF. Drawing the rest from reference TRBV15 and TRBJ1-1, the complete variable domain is DAMVIQNPRYQVTQFGKPVTLSCSQTLNHNVMYWYQQKSSQAPKLLFHYYDKDFNNEADTPDNFQSRRPNTSFCFLDIRSPGLGDTAMYLCATRANPGLMNTEAFFGQGTRLTVV.

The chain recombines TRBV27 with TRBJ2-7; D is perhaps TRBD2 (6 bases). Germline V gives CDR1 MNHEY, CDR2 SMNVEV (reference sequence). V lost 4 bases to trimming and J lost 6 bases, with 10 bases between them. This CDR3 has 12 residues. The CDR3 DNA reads TGTGCCAGCAGTTCCCCCGGGGGCGAGCAGTACTTC. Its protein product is CASSSPGGEQYF.

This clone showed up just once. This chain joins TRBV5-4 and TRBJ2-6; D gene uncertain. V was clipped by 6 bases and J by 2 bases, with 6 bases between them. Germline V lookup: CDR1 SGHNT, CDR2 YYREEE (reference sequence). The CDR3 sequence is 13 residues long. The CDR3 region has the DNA TGTGCCAGCACCGCTACTGGGGCCAACGTCCTGACTTTC. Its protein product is CASTATGANVLTF.

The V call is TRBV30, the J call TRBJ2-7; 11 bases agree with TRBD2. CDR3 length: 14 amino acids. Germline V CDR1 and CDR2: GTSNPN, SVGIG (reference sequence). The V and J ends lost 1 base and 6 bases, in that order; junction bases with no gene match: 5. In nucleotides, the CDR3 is TGTGCCTGGAGTGCGACTAGCGGGGAGCGCGAGCAGTACTTC. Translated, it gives CAWSATSGEREQYF.

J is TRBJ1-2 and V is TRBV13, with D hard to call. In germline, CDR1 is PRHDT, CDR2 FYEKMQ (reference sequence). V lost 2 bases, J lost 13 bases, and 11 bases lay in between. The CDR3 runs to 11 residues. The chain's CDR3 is CASSLNVGSTF. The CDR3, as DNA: TGTGCCAGCAGCTTAAATGTGGGGAGCACCTTC.

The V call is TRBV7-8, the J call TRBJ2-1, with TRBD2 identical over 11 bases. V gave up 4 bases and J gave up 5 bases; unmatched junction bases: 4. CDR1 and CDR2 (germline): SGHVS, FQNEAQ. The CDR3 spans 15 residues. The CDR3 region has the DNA TGTGCCAGCAGCTATAGCGGGGGGGCGGACAATGAGCAGTTCTTC. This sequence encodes CASSYSGGADNEQFF.

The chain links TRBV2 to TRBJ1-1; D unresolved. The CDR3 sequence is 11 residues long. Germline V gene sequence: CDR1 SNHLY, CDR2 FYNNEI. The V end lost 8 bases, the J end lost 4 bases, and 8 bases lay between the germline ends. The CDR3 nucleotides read TGTGCCAGCCGGTCGGGCACTGAAGCTTTCTTT. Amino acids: CASRSGTEAFF.

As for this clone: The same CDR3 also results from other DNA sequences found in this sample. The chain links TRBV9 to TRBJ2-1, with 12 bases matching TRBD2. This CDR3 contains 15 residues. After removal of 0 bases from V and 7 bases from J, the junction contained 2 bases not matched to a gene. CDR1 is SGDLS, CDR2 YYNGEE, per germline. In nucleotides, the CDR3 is TGTGCCAGCAGCGTAGGGGGACTAGCGGGTAATGAGCAGTTCTTC. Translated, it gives CASSVGGLAGNEQFF. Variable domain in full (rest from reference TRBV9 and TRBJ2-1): DSGVTQTPKHLITATGQRVTLRCSPRSGDLSVYWYQQSLDQGLQFLIQYYNGEERAKGNILERFSAQQFPDLHSELNLSSLELGDSALYFCASSVGGLAGNEQFFGPGTRLTVL.

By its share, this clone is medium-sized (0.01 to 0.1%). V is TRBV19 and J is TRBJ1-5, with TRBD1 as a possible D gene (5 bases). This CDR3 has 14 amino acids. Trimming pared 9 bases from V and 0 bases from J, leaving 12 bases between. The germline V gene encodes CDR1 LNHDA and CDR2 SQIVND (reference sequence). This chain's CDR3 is CASDSFGSNQPQHF. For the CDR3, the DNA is TGTGCCAGCGACAGCTTTGGTAGCAATCAGCCCCAGCATTTT. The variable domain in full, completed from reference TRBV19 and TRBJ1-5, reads DGGITQSPKYLFRKEGQNVTLSCEQNLNHDAMYWYRQDPGQGLRLIYYSQIVNDFQKGDIAEGYSVSREKKESFPLTVTSAQKNPTAFYLCASDSFGSNQPQHFGDGTRLSIL.